This is a list of T cell receptor beta chains from one sample in a study of post-analysis software for immune sequencing data. Via MiXCR, TCRdb re-called the PCR reads, giving one row per CDR3 protein. The sample consists of 750,000 to 950,000 distinct CDR3 sequences, 53% of them appearing once. The sample consisted of blood. The receptor source for this set is a girl aged 5-17 years with multiple sclerosis. Both conserved end residues are trimmed from each CDR3. Fields, in order: D gene, clone size, V gene, CDR3 protein. A D gene is named only where the DNA matches it firmly. Only some rows state a clone size, as once, few, many or a class for expanded clones.

d_call: -; clone_size: -; v_call: TRBV4-2; cdr3_aa: ASSQVAGDYGYT
d_call: TRBD1; clone_size: -; v_call: TRBV29-1; cdr3_aa: SVARDRRNEKLF
d_call: -; clone_size: few; v_call: TRBV29-1; cdr3_aa: SVSYGYT
d_call: -; clone_size: -; v_call: TRBV7-2; cdr3_aa: ASSLVSDLIETQY
d_call: TRBD2; clone_size: -; v_call: TRBV5-1; cdr3_aa: ASSSGLEYNEQF
d_call: -; clone_size: -; v_call: TRBV29-1; cdr3_aa: SVEMNEWEQF
d_call: TRBD2; clone_size: -; v_call: TRBV20-1; cdr3_aa: SATTSGATDTQY
d_call: TRBD2; clone_size: -; v_call: TRBV12-3/TRBV12-4; cdr3_aa: ASTREVGETQY
d_call: -; clone_size: -; v_call: TRBV6-6; cdr3_aa: ASRPFSRDKQNEQF
d_call: -; clone_size: -; v_call: TRBV7-2; cdr3_aa: ASSLNTPGVGEQF
d_call: -; clone_size: -; v_call: TRBV5-1; cdr3_aa: ASSLALTPGLQETQY